The present T cell receptor beta chain was sequenced within a study of T-cell memory formation after mild COVID-19. Across the whole study: Largely, TCR clusters stayed within a single donor.

V lost 6 bases and J lost 6; bases outside the gene matches: 11. There are 15 residues in the CDR3. This clonotype was seen more than once but under ten times. The antigen is undetermined. Via MiXCR, TCRdb re-called the 5' RACE reads, giving one row per CDR3 protein. In the table there are 470,000 or so distinct CDR3 sequences, about 18% of which are singletons. Findings of the study overall: Second-wave clones peaking on day 37 lacked confirmed SARS-CoV-2 specificity. Clones that got smaller from day 15 to 85 had even CD4/CD8, while clones growing later tipped toward CD4+.

This chain joins TRBV12-3 or TRBV12-4 and TRBJ1-5; 7 bases match TRBD1. This TCR derives from an adult woman who had mild COVID-19 (a few samples of this study predate the infection). Cell type and time point are not known. Sample: PBMCs or a T cell subset sorted from them (not recorded which). This chain's CDR3 is CASRLGTVLFQPQHF. As DNA, the CDR3 is TGTGCCAGCAGACTCGGGACAGTCCTCTTTCAGCCCCAGCATTTT.